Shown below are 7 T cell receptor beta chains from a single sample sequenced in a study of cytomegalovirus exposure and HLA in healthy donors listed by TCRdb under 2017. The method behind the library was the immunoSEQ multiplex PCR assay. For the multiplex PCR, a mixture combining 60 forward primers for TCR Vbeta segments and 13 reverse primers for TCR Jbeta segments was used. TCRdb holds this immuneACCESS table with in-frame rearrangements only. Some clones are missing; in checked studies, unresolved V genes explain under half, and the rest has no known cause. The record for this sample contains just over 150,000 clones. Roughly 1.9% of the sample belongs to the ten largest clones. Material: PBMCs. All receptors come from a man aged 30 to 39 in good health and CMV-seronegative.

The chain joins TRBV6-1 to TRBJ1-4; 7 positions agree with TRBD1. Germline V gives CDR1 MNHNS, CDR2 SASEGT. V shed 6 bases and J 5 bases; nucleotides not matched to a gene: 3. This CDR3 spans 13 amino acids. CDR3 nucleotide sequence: TGTGCCAGCAGGCCGGGACAGAATGAAAAACTGTTTTTT. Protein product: CASRPGQNEKLFF.

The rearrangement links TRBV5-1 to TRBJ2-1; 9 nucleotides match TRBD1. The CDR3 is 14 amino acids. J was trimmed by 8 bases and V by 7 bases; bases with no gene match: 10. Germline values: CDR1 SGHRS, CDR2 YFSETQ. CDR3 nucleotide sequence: TGCGCCAGCTACGACAGGGGGAGCCCGCATGAGCAGTTCTTC. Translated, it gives CASYDRGSPHEQFF.

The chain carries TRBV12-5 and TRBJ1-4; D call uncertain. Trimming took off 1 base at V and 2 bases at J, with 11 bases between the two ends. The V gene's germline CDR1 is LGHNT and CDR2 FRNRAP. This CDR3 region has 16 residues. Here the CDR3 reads CASGLGWYSTNEKLFF. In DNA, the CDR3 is TGTGCTAGTGGTTTGGGATGGTACAGCACTAATGAAAAACTGTTTTTT. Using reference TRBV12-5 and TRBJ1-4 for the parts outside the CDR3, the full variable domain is DARVTQTPRHKVTEMGQEVTMRCQPILGHNTVFWYRQTMMQGLELLAYFRNRAPLDDSGMPKDRFSAEMPDATLATLKIQPSEPRDSAVYFCASGLGWYSTNEKLFFGSGTQLSVL.

CDR3 region: CASSTIGTSGSTDTQYF. As DNA, the CDR3 is TGTGCCAGCAGCACTATAGGGACTAGCGGAAGCACAGATACGCAGTATTTT. The chain has TRBV21-1 and TRBJ2-3; the table's D call, TRBD2, has no DNA check behind it. TRBV21-1 is reported as a pseudogene. This CDR3 comprises 17 residues.

The CDR3 region has the DNA TGCGCCAGCAGTGACCCGGGAGGGGTTGCCTACGAGCAGTACTTC. Protein sequence: CASSDPGGVAYEQYF. V usage is TRBV10-2 and J usage is TRBJ2-7; TRBD2 matches at 8 bases. The CDR3 runs to 15 residues. With V trimmed by 3 bases and J by 2 bases, 6 bases remained unmatched. The germline gives CDR1 WSHSY, CDR2 SAAADI.

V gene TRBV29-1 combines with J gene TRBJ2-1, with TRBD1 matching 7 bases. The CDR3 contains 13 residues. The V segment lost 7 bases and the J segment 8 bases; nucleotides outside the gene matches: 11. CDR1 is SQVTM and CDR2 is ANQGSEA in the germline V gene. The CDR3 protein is CSEGAGTAYEQFF. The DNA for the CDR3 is TGCAGCGAGGGGGCCGGGACAGCCTATGAGCAGTTCTTC.

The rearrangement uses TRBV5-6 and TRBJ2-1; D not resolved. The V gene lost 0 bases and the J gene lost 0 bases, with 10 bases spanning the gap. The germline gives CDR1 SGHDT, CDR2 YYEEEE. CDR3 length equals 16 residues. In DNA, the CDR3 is TGTGCCAGCAGCTTGGCTGAGTTAATCTCCTACAATGAGCAGTTCTTC. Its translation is CASSLAELISYNEQFF.